The 19 T cell receptor beta chains below come from one sample, sequenced in a study of cytomegalovirus exposure and HLA in healthy donors. In the PCR, 60 Vbeta and 13 Jbeta primers were used. Some clones are missing from TCRdb's copy, which holds only in-frame ones; the method was immunoSEQ multiplex PCR. Of hundreds of thousands of clones detected, 78% appear once; the ten largest clones hold 3.8%. What was sequenced was PBMCs. The receptors stem from a male donor in good health and CMV-seronegative.

This chain joins TRBV5-4 and TRBJ1-3, with a tentative D call TRBD1 (5 bases). V was shortened by 4 bases and J by 0 bases, with 20 bases between the two germline ends. The CDR3 has 18 amino acids. In germline, CDR1 is SGHNT, CDR2 YYREEE (reference sequence). Written as DNA, the CDR3 is TGTGCCAGCAGCCGTGGGCCCTTCGGGGGAAGCTCTGGAAACACCATATATTTT. Residues: CASSRGPFGGSSGNTIYF.

This sequence joins TRBV2 and TRBJ2-5, with D possibly matching TRBD1 (6 bases). Germline lookup yields CDR1 SNHLY and CDR2 FYNNEI. This CDR3 comprises 12 residues. V was trimmed by 9 bases and J by 5 bases, leaving 13 bases between them. The CDR3 here is CASGGQPETQYF. For the CDR3, the DNA is TGTGCCAGTGGCGGACAGCCGGAGACCCAGTACTTC.

This clone was observed once. The chain carries TRBV29-1 and TRBJ2-3, with 9 bases fitting TRBD1. The trim removed 2 bases at V and 3 bases at J, leaving 6 bases unmatched. CDR3 length: 15 amino acids. Germline lookup yields CDR1 SQVTM and CDR2 ANQGSEA. The CDR3 sequence: CSVESPDRGTDTQYF. The CDR3 DNA reads TGCAGCGTTGAATCTCCGGACAGGGGAACAGATACGCAGTATTTT.

This clone occurred once. The V and J genes are TRBV7-9 and TRBJ2-4; no firm D call. Germline loops: CDR1 SEHNR, CDR2 FQNEAQ (reference sequence). This CDR3 has 13 amino acids. V was pared by 0 bases and J by 8 bases, with 8 bases between. CDR3 sequence reads: CASSLANRDIQYF. In nucleotides, the CDR3 is TGTGCCAGCAGCTTAGCGAACAGAGACATTCAGTACTTC.

The chain carries TRBV7-2 and TRBJ2-5; 8 bases are shared with TRBD2. Gene TRBJ2-7 matches the end of the DNA better, so the J call may be wrong. CDR1 is SGHTA and CDR2 is FQGNSA in the germline V gene. CDR3 length equals 16 residues. Here the CDR3 DNA reads TGTGCCAGCAGCTTAGGAGGGGGACTAGGGAGAGACGAGCAGTACTTC. It encodes CASSLGGGLGRDEQYF.

This chain connects TRBV14 to TRBJ2-7; the match to TRBD1 covers 7 bases. CDR1 and CDR2 (germline): SGHDN, FVKESK. J gave up 2 bases and V 4 bases, and 8 bases lay outside the gene matches. This CDR3 has 15 residues. DNA for the CDR3: TGTGCCAGCAGCCTACGGGACAGCCCGACCTACGAGCAGTACTTC. Translation: CASSLRDSPTYEQYF.

The rearrangement links TRBV28 to TRBJ2-3, with D tentatively TRBD1 (7 bases). The CDR3 spans 16 residues. The ends were cut back, 7 bases at V and 0 bases at J, with 17 bases in the middle. Germline lookup yields CDR1 MDHEN and CDR2 SYDVKM. The CDR3: CASNALAGQSTDTQYF. The CDR3, as DNA: TGTGCCAGCAACGCTCTCGCGGGACAGAGCACAGATACGCAGTATTTT.

The rearrangement links TRBV18 to TRBJ1-2; 7 bases map to TRBD1. The ends lost 0 bases at V and 3 bases at J; junction bases unmatched: 10. Germline V gives CDR1 KGHSH, CDR2 LQKENI. The CDR3 consists of 17 residues. For the CDR3, the DNA is TGTGCCAGCTCACCACCGTCGGTTAAGACAGGGCACTATGGCTACACCTTC. Translating gives CASSPPSVKTGHYGYTF.

This clone was detected only a few times. This chain links TRBV6-1 with TRBJ2-5, with TRBD1 matching over 8 bases. There are 12 residues in the CDR3. From germline, CDR1 is MNHNS and CDR2 SASEGT. V lost 7 bases and J lost 7; bases outside the gene matches: 5. The CDR3 reads CASKGQGGTQYF. The CDR3 coding sequence is TGTGCCAGCAAAGGACAGGGTGGGACCCAGTACTTC.

The V gene is TRBV29-1, the J gene TRBJ2-5; maybe TRBD1 (5 bases). Trimming cost V 7 bases and J 2 bases, with 14 bases left between them. The CDR3 has 13 amino acids. The germline V gene encodes CDR1 SQVTM and CDR2 ANQGSEA. The CDR3 reads CSGRTGVQETQYF. Written as DNA, the CDR3 is TGCAGCGGCCGAACAGGAGTACAAGAGACCCAGTACTTC.

The rearrangement uses TRBV5-1 and TRBJ2-3, with D tentatively TRBD1 (6 bases). The CDR3 has 13 residues. V was trimmed by 8 bases and J by 1 base, leaving 11 bases between them. Germline V gene lookup returns CDR1 SGHRS and CDR2 YFSETQ. CDR3 sequence (DNA): TGCGCCAGTAACAGGGCGGGCACAGATACGCAGTATTTT. Encoded protein: CASNRAGTDTQYF. Based on the CDR3 plus reference TRBV5-1 and TRBJ2-3, the full variable domain is KAGVTQTPRYLIKTRGQQVTLSCSPISGHRSVSWYQQTPGQGLQFLFEYFSETQRNKGNFPGRFSGRQFSNSRSEMNVSTLELGDSALYLCASNRAGTDTQYFGPGTRLTVL.

The gene calls are TRBV11-1 and TRBJ1-1; tentative D call: TRBD1 (6 bases). V lost 4 bases and J 3 bases, leaving 15 bases between the germline ends. Germline CDR1 SGHAT, CDR2 FQDESV (reference sequence). This CDR3 contains 15 residues. Here the CDR3 reads CASSSPTGAHTEAFF. CDR3 sequence (DNA): TGTGCCAGCAGCTCACCGACAGGAGCCCACACTGAAGCTTTCTTT.

The rearrangement uses TRBV18 and TRBJ1-5; 9 nucleotides agree with TRBD1. After removal of 2 bases from V and 5 bases from J, the junction contained 16 bases not matched to a gene. Germline CDR1 KGHSH, CDR2 LQKENI. This CDR3 is built from 19 residues. CDR3 sequence (DNA): TGTGCCAGCTCACCAATTCCGGGACAGGGAGTGGGAATTTATCAGCCCCAGCATTTT. Translating gives CASSPIPGQGVGIYQPQHF.

This chain connects TRBV18 to TRBJ2-5; a possible D gene is TRBD2 (5 bases). Trimming cost V 3 bases and J 3 bases, with 23 bases left between them. The CDR3 extends over 18 amino acids. The germline V gene encodes CDR1 KGHSH and CDR2 LQKENI. The CDR3 nucleotides read TGTGCCAGCTCACCTACCCCCCTCAACCTCGGACTCGAAGAGACCCAGTACTTC. Protein sequence: CASSPTPLNLGLEETQYF.

This clone was detected only once. The genes are TRBV28 and TRBJ2-3; D gene ambiguous. Trimming shortened V by 6 bases and J by 0 bases, and 13 bases separated the two germline ends. The germline CDR1 and CDR2 sequences are MDHEN and SYDVKM. The CDR3 covers 15 residues. In DNA form, the CDR3 reads TGTGCCAGCAGGACTGGCGTTTCTAGCACAGATACGCAGTATTTT. This encodes CASRTGVSSTDTQYF.

The rearrangement uses TRBV6-5 and TRBJ1-2, with 7 bases lining up with TRBD1. From germline, CDR1 is MNHEY and CDR2 SVGAGI. The V segment lost 6 bases and the J segment 7 bases; nucleotides outside the gene matches: 11. CDR3 size: 14 residues. The CDR3 DNA is TGTGCCAGCAGCCGACAGGGTTCGAAAGGTGGCTACACCTTC. The encoded protein is CASSRQGSKGGYTF.

This clone was seen only a few times. The chain has TRBV27 and TRBJ2-7; D possibly corresponds to TRBD1 (5 bases). Trimming removed 5 bases at V and 3 bases at J, with 14 bases between. The CDR3 totals 14 residues. Germline CDR1 and CDR2: MNHEY and SMNVEV (reference sequence). The chain's CDR3 is CASSPQGVSYEQYF. The CDR3 coding sequence is TGTGCCAGCAGTCCTCAAGGGGTCAGCTACGAGCAGTACTTC.

The CDR3 is CASSIILAGSSTDTQYF. The CDR3 region has the DNA TGTGCCAGTAGTATAATCCTAGCGGGGTCTAGCACAGATACGCAGTATTTT. The genes are TRBV19 and TRBJ2-3, with 9 bases aligning to TRBD2. The V gene end was trimmed by 2 bases and the J gene end by 0 bases; junction bases not matched to a gene: 6. Per germline, CDR1 LNHDA and CDR2 SQIVND (reference sequence). The CDR3 consists of 17 residues.

The V and J genes are TRBV4-1 and TRBJ2-2; D perhaps matches TRBD2 (6 bases). This CDR3 spans 17 amino acids. Looked up from germline, CDR1 is MGHRA and CDR2 is YSYEKL. The V and J ends lost 0 bases and 4 bases respectively, with 15 bases between them. CDR3 in amino acids: CASSQDLGPGVTGELFF. The CDR3 DNA sequence: TGCGCCAGCAGCCAAGATCTGGGGCCGGGAGTCACCGGGGAGCTGTTTTTT.